This entry lists 10 T cell receptor beta chains sequenced from one sample in a study of brain T cells in children with intractable seizures. TCRdb keeps only in-frame clones here, not all; method: immunoSEQ multiplex PCR. The table lists 110,000 or so clones, around 94% of them singletons. The material was peripheral blood, obtained at surgery. The origin of the receptors is a boy less than two years old with hemimegalencephaly and intractable seizures.

This clone was detected once. The V gene is TRBV27, the J gene TRBJ2-5, with 8 positions matching TRBD1. V was pared by 6 bases and J by 1 base, with 13 bases of the junction left unmatched. The germline CDR1 and CDR2 sequences are MNHEY and SMNVEV (reference sequence). The CDR3 totals 17 residues. The CDR3 coding sequence is TGTGCCAGCAGCCCTACTTTCCCAGGGGGCAGCCAAGAGACCCAGTACTTC. It specifies CASSPTFPGGSQETQYF.

This chain connects TRBV11-2 to TRBJ2-7; D not resolved. The CDR3 consists of 15 residues. Germline V lookup: CDR1 SGHAT, CDR2 FQNNGV. Trimming cost V 1 base and J 2 bases, with 12 bases left between them. For the CDR3, the DNA is TGTGCCAGCAGCTTAGTGGGCTTACTTCCCTACGAGCAGTACTTC. It yields the protein CASSLVGLLPYEQYF.

The chain couples TRBV5-6 to TRBJ1-2; 9 bases are a match to TRBD1. V dropped 4 bases and J dropped 6; count of bases not matched to a gene: 7. Looked up from germline, CDR1 is SGHDT and CDR2 is YYEEEE. This CDR3 contains 14 residues. CDR3 nucleotides: TGTGCCAGCAGCGGACAGGGGCGAATAGATGGCTACACCTTC. Its protein is CASSGQGRIDGYTF.

The V call is TRBV5-1, the J call TRBJ2-3, with 8 bases matching TRBD2. The length of the CDR3 is 16 residues. The V gene's germline CDR1 is SGHRS and CDR2 YFSETQ. J was trimmed by 3 bases and V by 4 bases; bases with no gene match: 10. This chain's CDR3 is CASSPGGVLRTDTQYF. Here the CDR3 DNA reads TGCGCCAGCAGCCCCGGGGGGGTCCTTCGGACAGATACGCAGTATTTT.

J is TRBJ2-7 and V is TRBV4-2; D possibly uses TRBD1 or TRBD2 (5 bases each). There are 16 residues in the CDR3. CDR1 and CDR2 (germline): LGHNA, YNFKEQ. Trimming left V 3 bases short and J 5 bases short, with 20 bases between. DNA for the CDR3: TGTGCCAGCAGCCAGTCGGCGACCGGGACCCGGGACGAGCAGTACTTC. Translation gives CASSQSATGTRDEQYF.

The genes are TRBV9 and TRBJ2-3; D is possibly TRBD2 (5 bases). V lost 3 bases, J lost 0 bases, and 17 bases lay in between. CDR1 SGDLS and CDR2 YYNGEE come from the germline V gene. This CDR3 comprises 17 residues. This CDR3 is CASSAPRAGSSTDTQYF. In nucleotides, the CDR3 is TGTGCCAGCAGCGCTCCTCGGGCGGGTTCTAGCACAGATACGCAGTATTTT.

The chain joins TRBV5-1 to TRBJ2-5; D perhaps matches TRBD1 (6 bases). This CDR3 comprises 14 residues. The V end lost 0 bases, the J end lost 5 bases, and 11 bases lay between the germline ends. The germline CDR1 and CDR2 sequences are SGHRS and YFSETQ. CDR3 in DNA: TGCGCCAGCAGCTTGGTGGCAGGGGAGGAGACCCAGTACTTC. This sequence encodes CASSLVAGEETQYF.

The chain couples TRBV2 to TRBJ2-1, with D maybe TRBD2 (5 bases). This CDR3 is built from 11 residues. The germline V and J ends were trimmed by 6 bases and 8 bases, with 8 bases remaining between them. Per the germline V gene, CDR1 is SNHLY and CDR2 is FYNNEI. The CDR3 region has the DNA TGTGCCAGCAGGAGGGTCGATGAGCAGTTCTTC. It is translated as CASRRVDEQFF.

The chain couples TRBV27 to TRBJ2-7; 11 bases align to TRBD2. J was trimmed by 3 bases and V by 8 bases; bases with no gene match: 9. The V gene's germline CDR1 is MNHEY and CDR2 SMNVEV (reference sequence). This CDR3 has 15 amino acids. In DNA, the CDR3 is TGTGCCAGCGGAAAAGCTAGCGGGGGGTTCTACGAGCAGTACTTC. This codes for CASGKASGGFYEQYF.

V is TRBV18 and J is TRBJ2-5; tentatively, D is TRBD1 (6 bases). V shed 3 bases and J shed 2 bases, with 16 bases lying between them. The CDR3 consists of 16 residues. In germline, CDR1 is KGHSH, CDR2 LQKENI. CDR3 sequence reads: CASSPLYRDGQETQYF. CDR3 sequence (DNA): TGTGCCAGCTCACCGTTGTACAGGGATGGACAAGAGACCCAGTACTTC.